One sample yielded the 28 T cell receptor beta chains listed below, sequenced in a study of cytomegalovirus exposure and HLA in healthy donors. PCR involved 60 Vbeta and 13 Jbeta primers. Clones were sequenced by immunoSEQ multiplex PCR, and TCRdb holds only the in-frame ones, with some missing. The table records 90,000 to 150,000 clones, less than 85% of them present only once. Sequencing was performed on PBMCs. The receptor source for this set is a woman aged 40 to 55 in good health and CMV-seronegative.

As DNA, the CDR3 is TGTGCCAGCAGATTGATGGACAGGGGTAGCCACGAGCAGTACTTC. It is translated as CASRLMDRGSHEQYF. This chain links TRBV5-5 with TRBJ2-7, with 9 nucleotides matching TRBD1. This CDR3 has 15 residues. V was clipped by 5 bases and J by 5 bases; unmatched bases: 11. Germline V lookup: CDR1 SGHKS, CDR2 YYEKEE (reference sequence).

The chain is built from TRBV18 and TRBJ2-2; D unclear. Trimming cost V 6 bases and J 4 bases, with 6 bases left between them. The CDR3 is made up of 12 amino acids. Germline V lookup: CDR1 KGHSH, CDR2 LQKENI. CDR3 coding DNA: TGTGCCAGCTCCAAGCTCACCGGGGAGCTGTTTTTT. Its protein is CASSKLTGELFF.

This clone has more than one count but fewer than ten. This chain uses TRBV9 with TRBJ1-5; tentatively, D is TRBD1 (5 bases). The CDR3 runs 15 residues. Trimming stripped 4 bases from V and 3 bases from J, with 14 bases between. CDR1 is SGDLS and CDR2 is YYNGEE in the germline V gene. The CDR3 loop is CASSFGQGANQPQHF. The CDR3 DNA reads TGTGCCAGCAGCTTCGGCCAGGGCGCCAATCAGCCCCAGCATTTT. The full variable domain, in which reference TRBV9 and TRBJ1-5 provide the parts outside the CDR3, is DSGVTQTPKHLITATGQRVTLRCSPRSGDLSVYWYQQSLDQGLQFLIQYYNGEERAKGNILERFSAQQFPDLHSELNLSSLELGDSALYFCASSFGQGANQPQHFGDGTRLSIL.

The chain joins TRBV7-3 to TRBJ2-7; TRBD1 agrees at 10 bases. The V segment lost 4 bases and the J segment 5 bases; nucleotides outside the gene matches: 5. CDR1 is SGHTA, CDR2 FQGTGA, per germline. CDR3 size: 14 residues. The CDR3 DNA follows: TGTGCCAGCAGCTCCGGGACAGGGGACCACGAGCAGTACTTC. Translated: CASSSGTGDHEQYF.

The gene calls are TRBV19 and TRBJ1-4; D unclear. Germline V gene lookup returns CDR1 LNHDA and CDR2 SQIVND (reference sequence). The CDR3 sequence is 14 residues long. Trimming pared 3 bases from V and 7 bases from J, leaving 12 bases between. CDR3 protein: CASSIAGSGEKLFF. CDR3 DNA sequence: TGTGCCAGTAGTATTGCTGGGTCGGGTGAAAAACTGTTTTTT.

J is TRBJ2-7 and V is TRBV2; the match to TRBD2 covers 10 bases. V lost 6 bases, J lost 0 bases, and 2 bases stayed unmatched. The CDR3 is made up of 14 amino acids. Germline loops: CDR1 SNHLY, CDR2 FYNNEI. The CDR3, as DNA: TGTGCCAGCAGACTAGCGGGGAGCTCCTACGAGCAGTACTTC. Protein sequence: CASRLAGSSYEQYF.

The chain joins TRBV7-9 to TRBJ1-4, with unresolved D. This CDR3 has 15 residues. From germline, CDR1 is SEHNR and CDR2 FQNEAQ (reference sequence). V gave up 2 bases and J gave up 8 bases, with 15 bases separating them. CDR3 sequence (DNA): TGTGCCAGCAGCTTAAGCGGCAGAGTTCGGGAAAAACTGTTTTTT. Its protein is CASSLSGRVREKLFF.

In its sample, this clone was seen a few times. The chain joins TRBV5-1 to TRBJ1-1; TRBD1 is a possible D gene (5 bases). The germline V gene has CDR1 SGHRS and CDR2 YFSETQ. This CDR3 spans 13 amino acids. Trimming cost V 4 bases and J 1 base, with 8 bases left between them. The CDR3 region has the DNA TGCGCCAGCAGCGTCGGGGGGAACACTGAAGCTTTCTTT. It yields the protein CASSVGGNTEAFF.

Comments on this clone: Other DNA sequences in the sample encode the same CDR3. This chain connects TRBV4-3 to TRBJ1-4; TRBD1 aligns across 9 bases. J was trimmed by 8 bases and V by 3 bases; bases with no gene match: 4. Germline assignment: CDR1 LGHNA and CDR2 YSLEER. CDR3 length: 14 residues. This CDR3 reads CASSQGQGGEKLFF. The CDR3 nucleotides are TGCGCCAGCAGCCAGGGACAGGGTGGGGAAAAACTGTTTTTT.

In DNA, the CDR3 is TGCGCCAGCAGCCAGGGACAGGGTTTCTCTTCTGGAAACACCATATATTTT. It is translated as CASSQGQGFSSGNTIYF. This chain links TRBV4-1 with TRBJ1-3; 9 bases align to TRBD1. Per germline, CDR1 MGHRA and CDR2 YSYEKL. J was trimmed by 1 base and V by 3 bases; bases with no gene match: 7. The CDR3 has 17 amino acids.

This chain connects TRBV10-3 to TRBJ2-3, with D perhaps matching TRBD2 (6 bases). CDR3 length: 13 amino acids. Germline V gene sequence: CDR1 ENHRY, CDR2 SYGVKD. Trimming took off 7 bases at V and 0 bases at J, with 8 bases between the two ends. The CDR3 DNA reads as TGTGCCATCAACAGCGGGAGCACAGATACGCAGTATTTT. Translation gives CAINSGSTDTQYF.

The V and J genes are TRBV4-3 and TRBJ2-7, with 9 nucleotides matching TRBD2. Germline-derived CDR1 and CDR2 are LGHNA and YSLEER. The CDR3 has 16 amino acids. Trimming removed 1 base from V and 6 bases from J; junction bases left unmatched: 10. The CDR3 protein is CASSQVAGGLGSEQYF. DNA for the CDR3: TGCGCCAGCAGCCAAGTGGCGGGGGGGCTAGGCTCCGAGCAGTACTTC.

The chain links TRBV7-3 to TRBJ2-3; D may be TRBD2 (5 bases). The germline V and J ends were trimmed by 2 bases and 0 bases, with 9 bases remaining between them. CDR3 length: 15 residues. The germline V gene encodes CDR1 SGHTA and CDR2 FQGTGA. CDR3 coding DNA: TGTGCCAGCAGCTTAGACGGGGTCAGCACAGATACGCAGTATTTT. This encodes CASSLDGVSTDTQYF.

CDR3 DNA: TGTGCCAGCAGTTACTTACAGGGGCCGAACACCTTC. It translates to CASSYLQGPNTF. The J gene is TRBJ1-2, the V gene TRBV6-5; 7 bases fit TRBD1. The CDR3 has 12 amino acids. V gave up 1 base and J gave up 12 bases; unmatched junction bases: 5. Germline V gene lookup returns CDR1 MNHEY and CDR2 SVGAGI.

This clone occurred a few times. V and J are TRBV18 and TRBJ1-2, with TRBD1 matching over 7 bases. This CDR3 contains 14 residues. Losses at the gene ends were 8 bases for V and 3 bases for J; bases not matched to a gene: 9. Germline V gene lookup returns CDR1 KGHSH and CDR2 LQKENI. The CDR3 spells CASRTTGLDYGYTF. In DNA form, the CDR3 reads TGTGCCAGCCGAACGACAGGGTTGGACTATGGCTACACCTTC.

In the case of this clone: Other DNA sequences in this specimen translate into the identical CDR3. The chain links TRBV4-3 to TRBJ1-4, with 7 bases identical to TRBD1. The CDR3 loop spans 15 amino acids. Germline loops: CDR1 LGHNA, CDR2 YSLEER. After removal of 3 bases from V and 0 bases from J, the junction contained 1 base not matched to a gene. The CDR3 sequence: CASSQGQTTNEKLFF. The CDR3 DNA sequence: TGCGCCAGCAGCCAGGGACAGACAACTAATGAAAAACTGTTTTTT.

V usage is TRBV7-9 and J usage is TRBJ2-7, with 7 bases matching TRBD1. Germline V gene sequence: CDR1 SEHNR, CDR2 FQNEAQ (reference sequence). The V gene end was trimmed by 4 bases and the J gene end by 3 bases; junction bases not matched to a gene: 3. The CDR3 contains 13 residues. The CDR3: CASSYRDSYEQYF. The CDR3 nucleotides read TGTGCCAGCAGCTACCGGGACAGCTACGAGCAGTACTTC.

The V gene is TRBV30, the J gene TRBJ1-5; perhaps TRBD1 as D (5 bases). This CDR3 comprises 13 residues. In germline, CDR1 is GTSNPN, CDR2 SVGIG (reference sequence). Deletions cut 1 base from V and 9 bases from J, with 13 bases between. The CDR3 DNA reads as TGTGCCTGGAGTGCGGGGGGTCGCCGGCCCCAGCATTTT. It codes for CAWSAGGRRPQHF.

This clone was recorded once. V usage is TRBV5-1 and J usage is TRBJ1-2; D perhaps matches TRBD1 (5 bases). CDR1 is SGHRS and CDR2 is YFSETQ in the germline V gene. This CDR3 has 14 residues. The ends were cut back, 1 base at V and 6 bases at J, with 13 bases in the middle. In nucleotides, the CDR3 is TGCGCCAGCAGCTTGACTGTGGGGGGTCATGGCTACACCTTC. Translation: CASSLTVGGHGYTF. Looking up the rest from reference TRBV5-1 and TRBJ1-2 gives the full variable domain: KAGVTQTPRYLIKTRGQQVTLSCSPISGHRSVSWYQQTPGQGLQFLFEYFSETQRNKGNFPGRFSGRQFSNSRSEMNVSTLELGDSALYLCASSLTVGGHGYTFGSGTRLTVV.

The count of this clone is one. The genes are TRBV4-1 and TRBJ1-1, with unresolved D. Germline V lookup: CDR1 MGHRA, CDR2 YSYEKL. This CDR3 has 14 amino acids. V dropped 1 base and J dropped 3 bases, with 9 bases sitting between them. The CDR3 region has the DNA TGCGCCAGCAGCCAAGGCCGGGGAGACACTGAAGCTTTCTTT. Translation gives CASSQGRGDTEAFF.

V gene TRBV9 combines with J gene TRBJ2-7; perhaps TRBD1 as D (7 bases). Trimming cost V 4 bases and J 4 bases, with 21 bases left between them. The CDR3 extends over 16 amino acids. Germline V lookup: CDR1 SGDLS, CDR2 YYNGEE. CDR3 amino acids: CASSPHEQGGMYEQYF. The CDR3 DNA sequence: TGTGCCAGCAGCCCCCATGAGCAGGGGGGCATGTACGAGCAGTACTTC.

This chain uses TRBV18 with TRBJ1-1; D is unclear. The CDR3 is 13 amino acids. V lost 0 bases and J lost 0, with 2 bases in between. Germline CDR1 and CDR2: KGHSH and LQKENI. The CDR3 is CASSPPMNTEAFF. The CDR3 bases are TGTGCCAGCTCACCACCTATGAACACTGAAGCTTTCTTT.

The chain couples TRBV7-2 to TRBJ2-6, with a weak D call TRBD1 (5 bases). CDR1 is SGHTA and CDR2 is FQGNSA in the germline V gene. Trimming took 6 bases from V and 2 from J, leaving 23 bases between them. The CDR3 has 19 amino acids. CDR3 nucleotide sequence: TGTGCCAGCAGATTAAAGAGTATACAGGAAGGCCCTGGGGCCAACGTCCTGACTTTC. Amino acids: CASRLKSIQEGPGANVLTF.

J is TRBJ1-2 and V is TRBV11-2, with 7 nucleotides matching TRBD1. This CDR3 is 13 amino acids long. CDR1 and CDR2 (germline): SGHAT, FQNNGV. Trimming removed 4 bases from V and 2 bases from J; junction bases left unmatched: 1. This CDR3 is CASSSGQNYGYTF. The CDR3 DNA follows: TGTGCCAGCAGCTCGGGACAGAACTATGGCTACACCTTC.

The rearrangement links TRBV2 to TRBJ1-2, with D possibly TRBD1 on 5 matching bases. V lost 7 bases and J 5 bases, leaving 8 bases between the germline ends. Germline CDR1 is SNHLY and CDR2 is FYNNEI. The CDR3 length is 11 residues. CDR3 nucleotide sequence: TGTGCCAGCAAGCGGGGGTATGGCTACACCTTC. Its translation: CASKRGYGYTF.

This clone has more than one count but fewer than ten. This chain links TRBV27 with TRBJ2-1; TRBD2 might be the D (6 bases). Germline V gene data show CDR1 as MNHEY and CDR2 as SMNVEV (reference sequence). Trimming took 4 bases from V and 4 from J, leaving 11 bases between them. This CDR3 is 14 amino acids long. In DNA form, the CDR3 reads TGTGCCAGCAGTTACCGGGACTCTTACAATGAGCAGTTCTTC. Encoded protein: CASSYRDSYNEQFF.

This clone is a singleton in its sample. The rearrangement links TRBV28 to TRBJ2-7, with 9 positions matching TRBD2. This CDR3 contains 15 residues. V gave up 2 bases and J gave up 1 base; unmatched junction bases: 3. CDR1 is MDHEN, CDR2 SYDVKM, per germline. The CDR3 is CASSLPSGISYEQYF. CDR3 DNA sequence: TGTGCCAGCAGTTTACCTAGCGGGATATCCTACGAGCAGTACTTC.

The sample holds one count of this clone. The chain uses TRBV7-2 and TRBJ2-1; 7 bases line up with TRBD2. The germline gives CDR1 SGHTA, CDR2 FQGNSA. After removal of 1 base from V and 1 base from J, the junction contained 4 bases not matched to a gene. The CDR3 extends over 16 amino acids. CDR3 in DNA: TGTGCCAGCAGCTTAGGCCGCGGGAGATCCTACAATGAGCAGTTCTTC. It specifies CASSLGRGRSYNEQFF.